What follows describes a single T cell receptor (beta chain). TCRdb reprocessed the RT-PCR reads with MiXCR, giving one entry per CDR3 protein. This sample yields 900,000 to 1,000,000 distinct CDR3 sequences, of which 15% to 20% are seen a single time; 6% belongs to the top ten. The data belong to a study of patients and donors after allogeneic stem cell transplantation. The V gene lost 4 bases and the J gene lost 1 base, with 12 bases spanning the gap. CDR1 and CDR2 (germline): SGHDN, FVKESK. The CDR3 runs 15 residues. V gene TRBV14 combines with J gene TRBJ2-3; D is ambiguous. The receptor's source is a human donor who was either an allogeneic HSCT recipient or a stem cell or donor lymphocyte infusion donor (not recorded which). It is not recorded whose cells these are; they may come from a transplant donor. Specimen: blood, either unsorted or a sorted T cell fraction (not recorded which). CDR3 residues: CASSPQPWGTDTQYF. The DNA of the CDR3 is TGTGCCAGCAGCCCGCAGCCTTGGGGCACAGATACGCAGTATTTT. Together with reference TRBV14 and TRBJ2-3, the CDR3 gives the full variable domain: EAGVTQFPSHSVIEKGQTVTLRCDPISGHDNLYWYRRVMGKEIKFLLHFVKESKQDESGMPNNRFLAERTGGTYSTLKVQPAELEDSGVYFCASSPQPWGTDTQYFGPGTRLTVL.